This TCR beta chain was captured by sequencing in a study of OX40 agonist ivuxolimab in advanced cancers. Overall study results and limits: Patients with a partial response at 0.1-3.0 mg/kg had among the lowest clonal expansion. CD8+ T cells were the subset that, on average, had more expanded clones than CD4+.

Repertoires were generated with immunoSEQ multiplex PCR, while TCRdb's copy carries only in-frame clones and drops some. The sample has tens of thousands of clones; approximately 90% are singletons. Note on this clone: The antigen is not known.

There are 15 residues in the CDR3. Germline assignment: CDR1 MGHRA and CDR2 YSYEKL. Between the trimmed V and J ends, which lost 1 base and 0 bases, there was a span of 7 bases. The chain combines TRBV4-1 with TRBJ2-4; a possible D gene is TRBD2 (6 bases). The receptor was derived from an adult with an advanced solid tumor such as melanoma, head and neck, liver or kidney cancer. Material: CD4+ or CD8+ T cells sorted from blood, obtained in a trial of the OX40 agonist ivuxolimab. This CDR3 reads CASSQAGVAKNIQYF. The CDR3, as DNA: TGCGCCAGCAGCCAAGCGGGGGTAGCCAAAAACATTCAGTACTTC.